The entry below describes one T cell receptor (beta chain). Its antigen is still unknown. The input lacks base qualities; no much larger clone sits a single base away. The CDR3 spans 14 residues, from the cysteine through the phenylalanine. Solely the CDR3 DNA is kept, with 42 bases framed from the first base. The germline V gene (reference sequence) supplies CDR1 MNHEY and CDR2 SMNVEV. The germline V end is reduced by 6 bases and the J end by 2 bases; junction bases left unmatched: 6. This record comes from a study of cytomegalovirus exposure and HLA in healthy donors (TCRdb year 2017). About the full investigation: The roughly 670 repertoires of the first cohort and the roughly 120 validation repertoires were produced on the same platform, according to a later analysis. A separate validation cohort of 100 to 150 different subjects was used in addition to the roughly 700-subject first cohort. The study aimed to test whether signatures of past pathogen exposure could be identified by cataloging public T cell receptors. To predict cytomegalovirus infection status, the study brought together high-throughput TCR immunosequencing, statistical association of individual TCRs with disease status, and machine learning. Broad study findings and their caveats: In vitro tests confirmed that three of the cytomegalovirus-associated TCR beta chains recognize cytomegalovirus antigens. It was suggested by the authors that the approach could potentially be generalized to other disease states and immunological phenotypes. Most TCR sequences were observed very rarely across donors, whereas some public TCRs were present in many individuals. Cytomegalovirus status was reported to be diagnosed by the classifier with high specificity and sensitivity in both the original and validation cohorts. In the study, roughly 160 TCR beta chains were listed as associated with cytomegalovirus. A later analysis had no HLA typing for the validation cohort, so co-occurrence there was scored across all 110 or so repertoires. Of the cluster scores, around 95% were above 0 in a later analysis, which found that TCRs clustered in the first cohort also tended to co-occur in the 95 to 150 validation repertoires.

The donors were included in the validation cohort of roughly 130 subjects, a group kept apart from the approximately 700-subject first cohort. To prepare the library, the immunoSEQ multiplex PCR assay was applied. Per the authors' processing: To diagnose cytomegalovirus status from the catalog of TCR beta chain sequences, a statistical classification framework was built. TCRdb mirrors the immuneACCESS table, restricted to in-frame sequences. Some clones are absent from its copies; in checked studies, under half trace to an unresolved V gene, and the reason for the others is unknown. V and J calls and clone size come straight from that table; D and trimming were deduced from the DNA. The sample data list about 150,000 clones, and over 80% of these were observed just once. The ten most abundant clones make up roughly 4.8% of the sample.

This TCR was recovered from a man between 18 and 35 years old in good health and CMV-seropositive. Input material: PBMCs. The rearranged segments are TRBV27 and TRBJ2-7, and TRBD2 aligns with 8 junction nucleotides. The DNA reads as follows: TGTGCCAGCAGGTCCGCGGGGGGAGCCTACGAGCAGTACTTC. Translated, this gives CASRSAGGAYEQYF.